Below are 5 T cell receptor beta chains sequenced from a single sample in a study of cytomegalovirus exposure and HLA in healthy donors. The study ran its PCR with 60 Vbeta and 13 Jbeta primers. Some clones are missing from TCRdb's copy, which holds only in-frame ones; the method was immunoSEQ multiplex PCR. The sample shows 35,000 to 45,000 clones, and around 7.9% sits with its ten largest clones. The sequenced sample was PBMCs. Receptor source: a male donor in good health and CMV-seronegative.

The chain joins TRBV19 to TRBJ2-7, with D possibly matching TRBD1 (6 bases). V was clipped by 10 bases and J by 4 bases, with 20 bases between them. CDR1 and CDR2 from the germline V gene are LNHDA and SQIVND (reference sequence). The CDR3 has 14 residues. The CDR3 spells CATTHRDRLYEQYF. CDR3 DNA: TGTGCCACTACACACAGGGACCGGTTATACGAGCAGTACTTC.

The chain couples TRBV25-1 to TRBJ2-7; 8 bases fit TRBD2. Trimming removed 2 bases from V and 5 bases from J; junction bases left unmatched: 8. The CDR3 totals 15 residues. Germline CDR1 and CDR2: MGHDK and SYGVNS. DNA of the CDR3: TGTGCCAGCAGTGAACACGGGAGGGCCAGGCACGAGCAGTACTTC. It yields the protein CASSEHGRARHEQYF.

This chain links TRBV18 with TRBJ2-1; 8 positions match TRBD2. The junction had 18 bases not matched to a gene; V was cut back by 1 base and J by 10 bases. Germline V gives CDR1 KGHSH, CDR2 LQKENI. There are 18 residues in the CDR3. The CDR3 protein is CASSPRLQGIAGSSEQFF. The CDR3 bases are TGTGCCAGCTCACCACGGCTGCAGGGTATAGCGGGATCGAGCGAGCAGTTCTTC.

The chain uses TRBV7-2 and TRBJ2-7; 9 nucleotides agree with TRBD1. V lost 6 bases to trimming and J lost 3 bases; unmatched junction nucleotides: 0. This CDR3 is built from 12 residues. Germline V gives CDR1 SGHTA, CDR2 FQGNSA. The CDR3 here is CASRGQGYEQYF. In DNA, the CDR3 is TGTGCCAGCAGGGGACAGGGCTACGAGCAGTACTTC.

V gene TRBV5-1 combines with J gene TRBJ2-7; 9 nucleotides line up with TRBD1. The germline V gene has CDR1 SGHRS and CDR2 YFSETQ. Trimming removed 0 bases from V and 2 bases from J; junction bases left unmatched: 6. CDR3 length: 16 amino acids. The CDR3 nucleotides are TGCGCCAGCAGCTTGGGACAGGGGGGTCCCGCCTACGAGCAGTACTTC. Translation: CASSLGQGGPAYEQYF.